This T cell receptor beta chain was observed in a study of shared clonotypes between healthy human individuals. Per the authors' pipeline: From ImmunoSEQ came sequences covering only the junction and carrying no quality scores, so filtering differed. Using immunoSEQ multiplex PCR, the repertoire was profiled, and TCRdb retains in-frame clones only, with some absent. The DNA gave D and trimming, while V, J and clone size come from that table. Here the sample spans about 2.4 million clones, 93% being singletons. There are 15 residues in the CDR3. The germline V gene encodes CDR1 SGHRS and CDR2 YFSETQ. V lost 1 base and J lost 0, with 9 bases in between.

The chain uses TRBV5-1 and TRBJ2-3; the D is unclear. What was sequenced was naive CD4+ T cells from PBMCs. Specified subset: CD45RA+ positively selected. This sequence originates from a man between 18 and 29 years old in good health. Some clones in this sample may be carry-over from other donors' samples. The CDR3 region has the DNA TGCGCCAGCAGCTTGTTGTCGGCTAGCACAGATACGCAGTATTTT. Amino acids: CASSLLSASTDTQYF.